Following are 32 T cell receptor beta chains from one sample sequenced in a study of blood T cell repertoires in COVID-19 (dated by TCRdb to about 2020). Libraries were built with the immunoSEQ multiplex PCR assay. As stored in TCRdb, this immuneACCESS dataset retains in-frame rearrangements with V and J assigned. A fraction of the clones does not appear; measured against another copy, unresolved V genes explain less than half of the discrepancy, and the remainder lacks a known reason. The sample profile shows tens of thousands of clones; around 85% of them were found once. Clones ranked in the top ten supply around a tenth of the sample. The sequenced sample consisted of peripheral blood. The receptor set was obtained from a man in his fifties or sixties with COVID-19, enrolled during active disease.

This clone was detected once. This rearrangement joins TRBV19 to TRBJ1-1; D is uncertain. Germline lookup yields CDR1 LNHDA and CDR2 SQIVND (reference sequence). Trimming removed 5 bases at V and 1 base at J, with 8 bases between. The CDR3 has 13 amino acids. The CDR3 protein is CASSSQRNTEAFF. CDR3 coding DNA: TGTGCCAGTAGTTCACAGAGGAACACTGAAGCTTTCTTT.

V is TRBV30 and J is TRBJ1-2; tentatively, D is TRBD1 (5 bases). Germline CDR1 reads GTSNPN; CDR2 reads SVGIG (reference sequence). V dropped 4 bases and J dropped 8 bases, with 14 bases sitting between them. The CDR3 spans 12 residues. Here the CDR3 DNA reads TGTGCCTGGATCCCGGGACGGGGGGGCTACACCTTC. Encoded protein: CAWIPGRGGYTF.

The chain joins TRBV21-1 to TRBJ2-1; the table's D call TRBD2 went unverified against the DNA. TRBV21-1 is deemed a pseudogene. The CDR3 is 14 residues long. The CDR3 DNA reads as TGTGCCAACCAAAGCGGGGGGACCTACAATGAGCAGTTCTTC. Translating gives CANQSGGTYNEQFF.

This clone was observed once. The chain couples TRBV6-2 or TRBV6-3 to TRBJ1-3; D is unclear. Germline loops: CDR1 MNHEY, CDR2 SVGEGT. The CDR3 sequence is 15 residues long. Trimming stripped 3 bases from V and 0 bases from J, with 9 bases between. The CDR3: CASSYGPISGNTIYF. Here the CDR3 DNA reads TGTGCCAGCAGTTATGGGCCGATCTCTGGAAACACCATATATTTT.

CDR3 nucleotides: TGCGCCAGCAGTGGTACAGGGCTAAGGGAGACCCAGTACTTC. This translates into CASSGTGLRETQYF. This chain joins TRBV10-1 and TRBJ2-5; maybe TRBD1 (6 bases). The CDR3 length is 14 residues. CDR1 and CDR2 (germline): WNHNN, SYGVQD (reference sequence). V was trimmed by 4 bases and J by 5 bases, leaving 14 bases between them.

The CDR3 nucleotides are TGTGCCAGCTCATCGGGACAGGAGAGCTATGGCTACACCTTC. Protein sequence: CASSSGQESYGYTF. J is TRBJ1-2 and V is TRBV18; 8 bases align to TRBD1. The V and J ends lost 5 bases and 4 bases, in that order; junction bases with no gene match: 6. Germline-derived CDR1 and CDR2 are KGHSH and LQKENI. The CDR3 runs 14 residues.

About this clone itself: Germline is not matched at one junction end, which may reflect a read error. The DNA for the CDR3 is TGCAGCGTCGAAGTGTGGGGATCAGCGGCTGAAGCTTTCTTT. Translated: CSVEVWGSAAEAFF. The gene calls are TRBV29-1 and TRBJ1-1; D gene ambiguous. Germline lookup yields CDR1 SQVTM and CDR2 ANQGSEA. The CDR3 is 14 amino acids.

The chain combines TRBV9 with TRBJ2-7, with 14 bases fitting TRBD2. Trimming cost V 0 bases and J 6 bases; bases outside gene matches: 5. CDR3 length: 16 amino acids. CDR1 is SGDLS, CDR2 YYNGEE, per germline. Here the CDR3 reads CASSVGLAGGPFEQYF. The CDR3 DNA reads TGTGCCAGCAGCGTAGGACTAGCGGGAGGGCCATTCGAGCAGTACTTC.

This CDR3 reads CAAGLAAYNEQFF. In nucleotides, the CDR3 is TGTGCCGCGGGACTAGCGGCGTACAATGAGCAGTTCTTC. V gene TRBV6-5 combines with J gene TRBJ2-1, with 11 bases aligning to TRBD2. Trimming at V came to 11 bases and at J to 4 bases, leaving 4 bases not matched to a gene. The CDR3 consists of 13 residues. CDR1 MNHEY and CDR2 SVGAGI come from the germline V gene.

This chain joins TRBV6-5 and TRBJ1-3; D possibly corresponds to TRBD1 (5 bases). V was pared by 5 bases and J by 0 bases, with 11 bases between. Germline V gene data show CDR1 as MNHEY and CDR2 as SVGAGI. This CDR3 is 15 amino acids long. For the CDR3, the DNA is TGTGCCAGCAGTCCAGACAGATTCTCTGGAAACACCATATATTTT. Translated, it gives CASSPDRFSGNTIYF.

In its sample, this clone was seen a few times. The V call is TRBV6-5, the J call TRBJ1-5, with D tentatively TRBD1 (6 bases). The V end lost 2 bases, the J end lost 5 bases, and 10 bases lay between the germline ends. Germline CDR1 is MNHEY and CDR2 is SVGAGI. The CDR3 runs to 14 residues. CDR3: CASSYAGTYQPQHF. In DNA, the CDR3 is TGTGCCAGCAGTTACGCCGGGACATATCAGCCCCAGCATTTT.

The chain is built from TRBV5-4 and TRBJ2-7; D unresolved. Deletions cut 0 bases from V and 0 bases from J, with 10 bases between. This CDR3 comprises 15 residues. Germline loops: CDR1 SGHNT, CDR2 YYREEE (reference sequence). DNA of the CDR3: TGTGCCAGCAGCTTGGGAGGTCGGCGCTCCTACGAGCAGTACTTC. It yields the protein CASSLGGRRSYEQYF. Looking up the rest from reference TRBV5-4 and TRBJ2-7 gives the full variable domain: ETGVTQSPTHLIKTRGQQVTLRCSSQSGHNTVSWYQQALGQGPQFIFQYYREEENGRGNFPPRFSGLQFPNYSSELNVNALELDDSALYLCASSLGGRRSYEQYFGPGTRLTVT.

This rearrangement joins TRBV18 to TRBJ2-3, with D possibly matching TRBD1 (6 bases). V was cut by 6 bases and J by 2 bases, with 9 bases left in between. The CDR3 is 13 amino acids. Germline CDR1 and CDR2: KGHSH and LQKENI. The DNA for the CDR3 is TGTGCCAGCTCTGACAGGAACACAGATACGCAGTATTTT. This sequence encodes CASSDRNTDTQYF. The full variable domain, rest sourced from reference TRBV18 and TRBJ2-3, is NAGVMQNPRHLVRRRGQEARLRCSPMKGHSHVYWYRQLPEEGLKFMVYLQKENIIDESGMPKERFSAEFPKEGPSILRIQQVVRGDSAAYFCASSDRNTDTQYFGPGTRLTVL.

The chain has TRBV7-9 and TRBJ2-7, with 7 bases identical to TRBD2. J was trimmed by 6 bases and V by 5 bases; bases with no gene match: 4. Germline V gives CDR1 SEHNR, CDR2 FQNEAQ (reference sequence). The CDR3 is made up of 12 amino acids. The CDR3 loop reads CASSILATEQYF. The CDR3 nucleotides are TGTGCCAGCAGCATACTAGCGACCGAGCAGTACTTC.

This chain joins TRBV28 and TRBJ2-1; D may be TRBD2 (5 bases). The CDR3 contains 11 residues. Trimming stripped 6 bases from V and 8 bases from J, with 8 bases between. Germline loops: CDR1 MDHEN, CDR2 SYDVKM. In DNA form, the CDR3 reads TGTGCCAGCAGGCGGGCGGATGAGCAGTTCTTC. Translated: CASRRADEQFF.

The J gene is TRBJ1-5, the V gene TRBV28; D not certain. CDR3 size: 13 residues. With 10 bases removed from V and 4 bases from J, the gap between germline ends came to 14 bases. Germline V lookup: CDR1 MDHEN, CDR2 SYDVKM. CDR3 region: CATYGGGNQPQHF. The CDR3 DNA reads TGTGCCACCTATGGCGGCGGGAATCAGCCCCAGCATTTT.

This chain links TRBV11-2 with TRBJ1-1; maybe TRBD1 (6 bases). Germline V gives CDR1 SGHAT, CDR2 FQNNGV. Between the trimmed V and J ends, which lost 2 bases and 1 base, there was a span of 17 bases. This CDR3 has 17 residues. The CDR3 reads CASSLWGRGIANTEAFF. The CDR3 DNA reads TGTGCCAGCAGCTTATGGGGCAGGGGTATTGCGAACACTGAAGCTTTCTTT.

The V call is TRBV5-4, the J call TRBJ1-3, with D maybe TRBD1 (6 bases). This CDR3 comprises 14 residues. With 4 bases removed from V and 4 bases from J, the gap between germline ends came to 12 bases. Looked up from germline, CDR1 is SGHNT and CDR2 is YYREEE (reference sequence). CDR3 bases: TGTGCCAGCAGCCTGGACAGCCAGGGAAACACCATATATTTT. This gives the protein CASSLDSQGNTIYF. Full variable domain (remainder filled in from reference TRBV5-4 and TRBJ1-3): ETGVTQSPTHLIKTRGQQVTLRCSSQSGHNTVSWYQQALGQGPQFIFQYYREEENGRGNFPPRFSGLQFPNYSSELNVNALELDDSALYLCASSLDSQGNTIYFGEGSWLTVV.

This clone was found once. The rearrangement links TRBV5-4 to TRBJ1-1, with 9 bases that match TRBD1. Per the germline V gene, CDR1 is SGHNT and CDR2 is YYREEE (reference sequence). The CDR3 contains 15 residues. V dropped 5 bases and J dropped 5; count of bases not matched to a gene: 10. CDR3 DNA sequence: TGTGCCAGCAGTAGACGGGACAGGGAGAAGACTGAAGCTTTCTTT. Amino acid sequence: CASSRRDREKTEAFF.

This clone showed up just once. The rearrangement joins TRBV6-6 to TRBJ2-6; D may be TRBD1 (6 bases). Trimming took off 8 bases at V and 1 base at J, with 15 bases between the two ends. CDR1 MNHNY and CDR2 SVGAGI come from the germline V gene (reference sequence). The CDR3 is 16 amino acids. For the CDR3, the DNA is TGTGCCAGCTACCAGGGGCTTAGATCTGGGGCCAACGTCCTGACTTTC. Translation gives CASYQGLRSGANVLTF.

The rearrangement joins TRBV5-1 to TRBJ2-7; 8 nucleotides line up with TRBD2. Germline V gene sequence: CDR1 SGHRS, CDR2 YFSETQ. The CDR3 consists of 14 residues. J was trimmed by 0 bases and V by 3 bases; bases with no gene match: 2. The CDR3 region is CASSSGGVSYEQYF. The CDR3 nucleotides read TGCGCCAGCAGCTCGGGGGGGGTCTCCTACGAGCAGTACTTC.

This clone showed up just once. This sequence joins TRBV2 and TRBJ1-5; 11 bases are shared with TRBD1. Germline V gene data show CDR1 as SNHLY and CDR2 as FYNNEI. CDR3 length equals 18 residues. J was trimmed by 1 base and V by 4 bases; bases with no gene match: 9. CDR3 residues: CASSVRRTGGASNQPQHF. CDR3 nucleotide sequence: TGTGCCAGCAGTGTAAGACGGACAGGGGGCGCGAGCAATCAGCCCCAGCATTTT.

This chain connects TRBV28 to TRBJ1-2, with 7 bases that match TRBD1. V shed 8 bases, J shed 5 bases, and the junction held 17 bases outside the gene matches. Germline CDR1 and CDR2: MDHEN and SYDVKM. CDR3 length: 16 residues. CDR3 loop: CASRTLGQGVKYGYTF. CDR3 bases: TGTGCCAGCCGCACCCTAGGGCAGGGGGTAAAGTATGGCTACACCTTC.

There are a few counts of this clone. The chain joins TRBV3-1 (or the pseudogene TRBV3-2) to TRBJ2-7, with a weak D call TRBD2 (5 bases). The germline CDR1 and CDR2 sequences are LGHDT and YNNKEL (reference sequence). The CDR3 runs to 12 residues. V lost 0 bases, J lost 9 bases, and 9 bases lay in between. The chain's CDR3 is CASSQDREGQYF. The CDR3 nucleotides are TGTGCCAGCAGCCAAGATAGAGAGGGGCAGTACTTC.

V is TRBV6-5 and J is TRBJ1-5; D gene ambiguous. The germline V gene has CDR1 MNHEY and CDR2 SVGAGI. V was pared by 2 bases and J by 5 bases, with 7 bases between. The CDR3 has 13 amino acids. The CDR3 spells CASSYGSYQPQHF. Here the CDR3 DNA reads TGTGCCAGCAGTTACGGGAGCTATCAGCCCCAGCATTTT.

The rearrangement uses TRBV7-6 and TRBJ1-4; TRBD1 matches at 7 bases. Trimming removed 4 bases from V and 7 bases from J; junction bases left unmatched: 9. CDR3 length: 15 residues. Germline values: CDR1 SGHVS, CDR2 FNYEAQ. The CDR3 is CASSSSRGFSEKLFF. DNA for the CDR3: TGTGCCAGCAGCTCCAGCAGGGGGTTCAGTGAAAAACTGTTTTTT.

Written as DNA, the CDR3 is TGTGCCAGCAGCTGGTTAGGGACTATCTCCTACAATGAGCAGTTCTTC. Translation: CASSWLGTISYNEQFF. This chain links TRBV11-1 with TRBJ2-1, with 7 nucleotides matching TRBD2. The CDR3 spans 16 residues. Trimming at V came to 4 bases and at J to 0 bases, leaving 6 bases not matched to a gene. Germline assignment: CDR1 SGHAT and CDR2 FQDESV (reference sequence). Full variable domain (rest looked up from reference TRBV11-1 and TRBJ2-1): EAEVAQSPRYKITEKSQAVAFWCDPISGHATLYWYRQILGQGPELLVQFQDESVVDDSQLPKDRFSAERLKGVDSTLKIQPAELGDSAMYLCASSWLGTISYNEQFFGPGTRLTVL.

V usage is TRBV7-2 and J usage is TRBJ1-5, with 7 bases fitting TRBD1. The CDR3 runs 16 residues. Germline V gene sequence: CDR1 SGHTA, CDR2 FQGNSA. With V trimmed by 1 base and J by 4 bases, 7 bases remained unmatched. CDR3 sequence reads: CASSLVHEGANQPQHF. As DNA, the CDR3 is TGTGCCAGCAGCTTAGTACATGAGGGGGCAAATCAGCCCCAGCATTTT. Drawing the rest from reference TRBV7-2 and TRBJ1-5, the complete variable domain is GAGVSQSPSNKVTEKGKDVELRCDPISGHTALYWYRQSLGQGLEFLIYFQGNSAPDKSGLPSDRFSAERTGGSVSTLTIQRTQQEDSAVYLCASSLVHEGANQPQHFGDGTRLSIL.

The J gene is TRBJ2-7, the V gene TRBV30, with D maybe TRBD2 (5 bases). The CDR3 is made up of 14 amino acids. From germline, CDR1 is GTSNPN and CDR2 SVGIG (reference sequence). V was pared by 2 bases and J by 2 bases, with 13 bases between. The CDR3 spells CAWSPGGLTYEQYF. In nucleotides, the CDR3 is TGTGCCTGGAGTCCTGGCGGGCTTACCTACGAGCAGTACTTC.

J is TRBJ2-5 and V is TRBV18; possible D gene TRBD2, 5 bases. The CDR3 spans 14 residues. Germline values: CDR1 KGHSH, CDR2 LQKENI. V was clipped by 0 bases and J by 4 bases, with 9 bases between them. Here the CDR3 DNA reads TGTGCCAGCTCACCACCCCCCCGGGGAGAGACCCAGTACTTC. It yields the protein CASSPPPRGETQYF.

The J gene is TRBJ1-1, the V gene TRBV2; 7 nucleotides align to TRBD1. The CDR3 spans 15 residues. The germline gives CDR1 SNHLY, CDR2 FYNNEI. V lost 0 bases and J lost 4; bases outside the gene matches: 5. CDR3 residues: CASSEAQGVGTEAFF. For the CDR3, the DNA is TGTGCCAGCAGTGAAGCGCAGGGGGTAGGCACTGAAGCTTTCTTT.

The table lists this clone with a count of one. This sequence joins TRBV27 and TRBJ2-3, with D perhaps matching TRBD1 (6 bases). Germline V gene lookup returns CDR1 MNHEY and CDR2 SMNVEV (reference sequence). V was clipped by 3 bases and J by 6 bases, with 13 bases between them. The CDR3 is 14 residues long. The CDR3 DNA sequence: TGTGCCAGCAGTTTTACAGGGTTGGGGGATACGCAGTATTTT. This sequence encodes CASSFTGLGDTQYF.